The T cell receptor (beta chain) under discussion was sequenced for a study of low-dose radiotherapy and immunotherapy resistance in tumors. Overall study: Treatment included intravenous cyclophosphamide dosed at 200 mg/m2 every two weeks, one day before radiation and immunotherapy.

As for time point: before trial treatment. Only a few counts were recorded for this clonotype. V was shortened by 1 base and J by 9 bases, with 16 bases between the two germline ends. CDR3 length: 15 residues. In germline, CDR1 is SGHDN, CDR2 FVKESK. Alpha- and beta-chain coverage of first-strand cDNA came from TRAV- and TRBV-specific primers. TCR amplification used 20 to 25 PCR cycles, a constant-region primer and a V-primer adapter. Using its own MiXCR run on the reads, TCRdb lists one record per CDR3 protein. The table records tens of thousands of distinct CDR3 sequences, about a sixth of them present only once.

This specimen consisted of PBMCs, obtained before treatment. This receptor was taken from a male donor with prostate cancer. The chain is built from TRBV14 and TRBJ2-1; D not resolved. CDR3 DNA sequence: TGTGCCAGCAGCCAAGCAAGCCTATTGGGCTTTGAGCAGTTCTTC. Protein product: CASSQASLLGFEQFF.